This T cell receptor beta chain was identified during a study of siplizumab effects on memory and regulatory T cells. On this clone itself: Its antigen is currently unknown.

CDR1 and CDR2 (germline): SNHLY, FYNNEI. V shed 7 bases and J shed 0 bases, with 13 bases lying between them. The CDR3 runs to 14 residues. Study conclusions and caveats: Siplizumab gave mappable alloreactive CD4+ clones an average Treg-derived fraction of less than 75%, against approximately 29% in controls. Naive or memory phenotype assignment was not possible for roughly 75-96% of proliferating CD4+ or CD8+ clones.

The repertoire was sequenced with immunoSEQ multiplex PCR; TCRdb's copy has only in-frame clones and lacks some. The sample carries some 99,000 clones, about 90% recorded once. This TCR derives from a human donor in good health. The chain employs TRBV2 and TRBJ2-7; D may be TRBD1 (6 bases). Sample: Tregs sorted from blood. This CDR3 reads CASNSYRDSYEQYF. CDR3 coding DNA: TGTGCCAGCAATTCGTACAGGGACTCCTACGAGCAGTACTTC.